This T cell receptor (beta chain) was observed in a study of control samples from healthy donors and cancer patients. Here immunoSEQ multiplex PCR was the method, and the copy in TCRdb shows in-frame clones only, minus some. This table has approximately 150,000 clones, about 94% appearing once. This CDR3 has 15 residues. Germline loops: CDR1 SEHNR, CDR2 FQNEAQ (reference sequence). The trim removed 3 bases at V and 7 bases at J, leaving 10 bases unmatched. This clonotype originated in a man in his 60s with colorectal cancer. The sequencing sample was made of PBMCs. The V and J genes are TRBV7-9 and TRBJ2-7, with 9 bases matching TRBD1. CDR3 loop: CASSFSRDRAHEQYF. The CDR3 DNA sequence: TGTGCCAGCAGCTTTAGCCGGGACAGGGCTCATGAGCAGTACTTC. Full variable domain (remainder filled in from reference TRBV7-9 and TRBJ2-7): DTGVSQNPRHKITKRGQNVTFRCDPISEHNRLYWYRQTLGQGPEFLTYFQNEAQLEKSRLLSDRFSAERPKGSFSTLEIQRTEQGDSAMYLCASSFSRDRAHEQYFGPGTRLTVT.